The 32 T cell receptor beta chains given below trace back to one sample, sequenced in a study of Graves' ophthalmopathy and Graves' hyperthyroidism listed by TCRdb under 2018. Sequencing was carried out with an Illumina HiSeq 2000. For repertoire sequencing, TCR beta CDR3 regions were amplified from RNA transcripts. HTBI primers and the Qiagen OneStep RT-PCR kit were used in a first-round RT-PCR, which was followed by a second-round multiplex PCR, size selection and purification. TCRdb applied fastp at Q25 and MiXCR to the public reads, then kept only in-frame beta chains. All rows with the same CDR3 protein become a single entry with the most common DNA and genes. Within this sample are about 640,000 distinct CDR3 sequences, with over 40% of them counted one time only. More than 2.5% of the sample comes from the top ten. Sample: peripheral blood. The receptors derive from an adult man with Graves' ophthalmopathy.

The chain employs TRBV10-3 and TRBJ2-7; D remains ambiguous. This CDR3 spans 13 amino acids. Germline CDR1 reads ENHRY; CDR2 reads SYGVKD. Trimming took 0 bases from V and 2 from J, leaving 5 bases between them. CDR3 amino acids: CAISESPPYEQYF. The CDR3 DNA sequence: TGTGCCATCAGTGAGTCCCCCCCCTACGAGCAGTACTTC.

This clonotype came up many times. The chain couples TRBV5-8 to TRBJ2-7; either TRBD1 or TRBD2 may supply D (7 bases each). The CDR3 spans 15 residues. The V gene's germline CDR1 is SGHTS and CDR2 YDEGEE. Trimming pared 2 bases from V and 0 bases from J, leaving 12 bases between. The CDR3 DNA reads TGTGCCAGCAGCTTCAGGGGGGGGAGCTCCTACGAGCAGTACTTC. Amino acid sequence: CASSFRGGSSYEQYF.

As for this clonotype: Here the CDR3 omits its conserved ending phenylalanine or tryptophan, so a read error is the likely source. The CDR3 protein is CASSDASAWSLYGYTL. The CDR3 DNA reads TGTGCCAGCAGTGACGCGAGTGCGTGGTCTCTCTATGGCTACACCCTC. The chain is built from TRBV25-1 and TRBJ1-2; D is unresolved. This CDR3 has 16 amino acids. Per the germline V gene, CDR1 is MGHDK and CDR2 is SYGVNS. The ends were cut back, 3 bases at V and 4 bases at J, with 18 bases in the middle.

Details on this clonotype: The junction departs from the called germline gene at one end, perhaps through a read error. The chain combines TRBV4-1 with TRBJ2-6; TRBD2 is a possible D gene (5 bases). CDR3 size: 12 residues. Germline loops: CDR1 MGHRA, CDR2 YSYEKL. The CDR3 DNA reads as TGTGCCAGCGCCCCCGGGGACAACGTCCTGACTTTC. This gives the protein CASAPGDNVLTF.

This clonotype was recorded many times. The chain has TRBV2 and TRBJ2-7, with 8 bases fitting TRBD2. CDR3 size: 14 residues. Losses at the gene ends were 3 bases for V and 2 bases for J; bases not matched to a gene: 3. Per the germline V gene, CDR1 is SNHLY and CDR2 is FYNNEI. The CDR3 sequence is CASSEGLGTYEQYF. The CDR3 region has the DNA TGTGCCAGCAGTGAGGGACTAGGCACCTACGAGCAGTACTTC.

This clonotype was observed many times. The chain uses TRBV20-1 and TRBJ1-2; 7 nucleotides align to TRBD1. Trimming at V came to 4 bases and at J to 2 bases, leaving 4 bases not matched to a gene. The CDR3 totals 13 residues. The V gene's germline CDR1 is DFQATT and CDR2 SNEGSKA (reference sequence). DNA of the CDR3: TGCAGTGCTACCGGGACAGCGAACTATGGCTACACCTTC. Translation: CSATGTANYGYTF.

The chain links TRBV12-3 or TRBV12-4 to TRBJ2-2, with a possible D match to TRBD2 (5 bases). The CDR3 extends over 15 amino acids. V was cut by 3 bases and J by 1 base, with 9 bases left in between. The CDR3 protein is CASSLSGRNTGELFF. CDR3 nucleotides: TGTGCCAGCAGTTTGTCGGGGAGGAACACCGGGGAGCTGTTTTTT.

Points on this clonotype: This may arise from a read error, as a much more abundant clone is one base away. The CDR3 does not end in the conserved phenylalanine or tryptophan, so this is likely a read error. The chain couples TRBV6-1 to TRBJ1-6, with TRBD1 identical over 8 bases. This CDR3 is built from 15 residues. V shed 2 bases and J 6 bases; nucleotides not matched to a gene: 3. In germline, CDR1 is MNHNS, CDR2 SASEGT. CDR3: CASSESGQGNSPLHL. In nucleotides, the CDR3 is TGTGCCAGCAGTGAATCCGGACAGGGTAATTCACCCCTCCACCTT.

The gene calls are TRBV6-6 and TRBJ2-3; D unclear. Germline-derived CDR1 and CDR2 are MNHNY and SVGAGI (reference sequence). CDR3 size: 13 residues. V lost 9 bases to trimming and J lost 0 bases, with 10 bases between them. The CDR3 DNA reads TGTGCCAGGCCGAGTGCTAGCACAGATACGCAGTATTTT. Its protein is CARPSASTDTQYF.

A note on this clonotype: Being one base from a much bigger clone, this may be a read error. The chain joins TRBV7-9 to TRBJ2-7, with D possibly called TRBD1 or TRBD2 (5 bases each). The CDR3 has 14 residues. In germline, CDR1 is SEHNR, CDR2 FQNEAQ (reference sequence). The V end lost 5 bases, the J end lost 5 bases, and 16 bases lay between the germline ends. CDR3 in amino acids: CASSTSRDPHEQYF. CDR3 coding DNA: TGTGCCAGCAGCACCAGTCGGGACCCCCACGAGCAGTACTTC.

The V call is TRBV15, the J call TRBJ2-3; unclear D gene. The germline V gene encodes CDR1 LNHNV and CDR2 YYDKDF (reference sequence). V was pared by 1 base and J by 2 bases, with 4 bases between. The CDR3 totals 13 residues. CDR3 region: CATSRGFTDTQYF. The DNA of the CDR3 is TGTGCCACCAGCAGAGGTTTCACAGATACGCAGTATTTT.

This clonotype was seen a single time. An end of the junction differs from the germline gene, which may be a read error. V usage is TRBV11-2 and J usage is TRBJ1-2, with 7 bases matching TRBD1. The germline V gene encodes CDR1 SGHAT and CDR2 FQNNGV. This CDR3 is 16 amino acids long. The CDR3: CASSQDRGRGNYGYTF. CDR3 bases: TGCGCCAGCAGCCAAGATAGGGGCAGGGGGAACTATGGCTACACCTTC.

This clonotype was picked up many times. The chain is built from TRBV19 and TRBJ1-2, with a possible D match to TRBD1 (6 bases). The CDR3 is 15 amino acids. Germline-derived CDR1 and CDR2 are LNHDA and SQIVND (reference sequence). Between the trimmed V and J ends, which lost 3 bases and 6 bases, there was a span of 17 bases. The CDR3 coding sequence is TGTGCCAGTAGTATCGATCCCGGACAGTATGATGGCTACACCTTC. The encoded protein is CASSIDPGQYDGYTF.

This clonotype was recorded at least ten times. The chain links TRBV7-8 to TRBJ2-7; 8 bases are a match to TRBD1. Germline V gene data show CDR1 as SGHVS and CDR2 as FQNEAQ. With V trimmed by 4 bases and J by 0 bases, 5 bases remained unmatched. The CDR3 has 15 amino acids. CDR3 sequence reads: CASSSWTGSSYEQYF. CDR3 nucleotides: TGTGCCAGCAGCTCCTGGACAGGGAGCTCCTACGAGCAGTACTTC.

V is TRBV2 and J is TRBJ1-5, with a weak D call TRBD1 (6 bases). The germline CDR1 and CDR2 sequences are SNHLY and FYNNEI. The CDR3 is made up of 17 amino acids. V gave up 4 bases and J gave up 1 base, with 17 bases separating them. The CDR3 bases are TGTGCCAGCAGTGTCCGGGGGGGGGGCCGGAGCAATCAGCCCCAGCATTTT. Its protein product is CASSVRGGGRSNQPQHF.

This clonotype was counted at least ten times. The V call is TRBV5-4, the J call TRBJ2-6; no reliable D call. V lost 1 base, J lost 0 bases, and 5 bases lay in between. Germline assignment: CDR1 SGHNT and CDR2 YYREEE (reference sequence). The CDR3 consists of 15 residues. CDR3 DNA: TGTGCCAGCAGCTTGAGGAGCTCTGGGGCCAACGTCCTGACTTTC. Translating gives CASSLRSSGANVLTF.

At least ten counts were recorded for this clonotype. The genes are TRBV2 and TRBJ1-5, with no clear D. The V gene's germline CDR1 is SNHLY and CDR2 FYNNEI. V lost 0 bases and J 0 bases, leaving 9 bases between the germline ends. CDR3 length: 16 amino acids. In DNA, the CDR3 is TGTGCCAGCAGTGAAGCGGGAAGATATAGCAATCAGCCCCAGCATTTT. This encodes CASSEAGRYSNQPQHF.

The table lists this clonotype with many counts. The chain links TRBV7-9 to TRBJ2-5, with D uncertain. Deletions cut 7 bases from V and 4 bases from J, with 13 bases between. This CDR3 has 13 residues. Looked up from germline, CDR1 is SEHNR and CDR2 is FQNEAQ (reference sequence). The CDR3 spells CASKSGPAETQYF. As DNA, the CDR3 is TGTGCCAGCAAATCTGGCCCTGCAGAGACCCAGTACTTC.

This clonotype was found a few times. This chain links TRBV10-1 with TRBJ2-2; TRBD2 aligns across 7 bases. With 4 bases clipped from V and 4 bases from J, the junction kept 9 bases outside the gene matches. CDR3 size: 16 residues. Germline values: CDR1 WNHNN, CDR2 SYGVQD (reference sequence). The CDR3 sequence: CASSGPREGRTGELFF. The DNA of the CDR3 is TGCGCCAGCAGTGGGCCGAGGGAGGGCCGCACCGGGGAGCTGTTTTTT.

The gene calls are TRBV10-3 and TRBJ2-2; D possibly corresponds to TRBD2 (6 bases). Germline V gene lookup returns CDR1 ENHRY and CDR2 SYGVKD. The V end lost 10 bases, the J end lost 3 bases, and 18 bases lay between the germline ends. CDR3 size: 15 residues. The CDR3 sequence is CATREEGHYTGELFF. CDR3 DNA sequence: TGTGCCACTAGGGAGGAGGGGCATTACACCGGGGAGCTGTTTTTT.

About this clonotype itself: In this CDR3 the conserved last residue, phenylalanine or tryptophan, is missing, so a read error is likely. The DNA is omitted, as the CDR3 cannot be located on it reliably, and the CDR3 follows TCRdb's listing. The chain is built from TRBV7-4 and TRBJ1-4; whether TRBD1, the table's D call, matches the DNA was not checked. The CDR3 length is 11 residues, termini included. Germline CDR1 and CDR2: SGHVT and SQSDAQ. The CDR3 loop is CASSLGDTVPY.

As concerns this clonotype: A read error may explain this, as a much larger clone is one base away. CDR3 loop: CASSSRFLSGNKRKTQYF. The CDR3, as DNA: TGTGCCAGTAGTTCCAGGTTCCTTAGCGGGAACAAGAGGAAGACCCAGTACTTC. The chain combines TRBV19 with TRBJ2-5, with 8 bases that match TRBD2. This CDR3 spans 18 amino acids. Losses at the gene ends were 5 bases for V and 6 bases for J; bases not matched to a gene: 20. CDR1 LNHDA and CDR2 SQIVND come from the germline V gene (reference sequence). The full variable domain, in which reference TRBV19 and TRBJ2-5 provide the parts outside the CDR3, is DGGITQSPKYLFRKEGQNVTLSCEQNLNHDAMYWYRQDPGQGLRLIYYSQIVNDFQKGDIAEGYSVSREKKESFPLTVTSAQKNPTAFYLCASSSRFLSGNKRKTQYFGPGTRLLVL.

This clonotype appeared a single time. DNA for the CDR3: TGTGCCAGTAGTGGCCCCGGGACAGGGTTGATCGGCTACACCTTC. Translating it yields CASSGPGTGLIGYTF. This chain links TRBV19 with TRBJ1-2; 9 bases agree with TRBD1. J was trimmed by 8 bases and V by 5 bases; bases with no gene match: 12. The CDR3 totals 15 residues. Germline V lookup: CDR1 LNHDA, CDR2 SQIVND (reference sequence).

V usage is TRBV29-1 and J usage is TRBJ1-2; D unclear. The CDR3 has 14 amino acids. Trimming shortened V by 2 bases and J by 7 bases, and 17 bases separated the two germline ends. CDR1 and CDR2 from the germline V gene are SQVTM and ANQGSEA. The CDR3 here is CSVETRSDGGGYTF. The CDR3 DNA follows: TGCAGCGTTGAAACTAGGTCCGACGGTGGTGGCTACACCTTC.

As concerns this clonotype: This could be a read error, since a much larger clone is one nucleotide away. This chain connects TRBV5-1 to TRBJ2-5; D may be TRBD2 (6 bases). Germline V gene data show CDR1 as SGHRS and CDR2 as YFSETQ. Between the trimmed V and J ends, which lost 0 bases and 9 bases, there was a span of 15 bases. The CDR3 is made up of 14 amino acids. CDR3 amino acids: CASSLAEAREAQYF. The CDR3 nucleotides are TGCGCCAGCAGCTTGGCCGAGGCCAGGGAGGCCCAGTACTTC. The full variable domain, rest sourced from reference TRBV5-1 and TRBJ2-5, is KAGVTQTPRYLIKTRGQQVTLSCSPISGHRSVSWYQQTPGQGLQFLFEYFSETQRNKGNFPGRFSGRQFSNSRSEMNVSTLELGDSALYLCASSLAEAREAQYFGPGTRLLVL.

This clonotype was found many times. V is TRBV29-1 and J is TRBJ1-5, with 8 nucleotides matching TRBD1. V lost 6 bases, J lost 2 bases, and 6 bases stayed unmatched. Per the germline V gene, CDR1 is SQVTM and CDR2 is ANQGSEA. This CDR3 is 14 amino acids long. The CDR3 DNA reads as TGCAGCGTGCTGACAGGGGAAGGCAATCAGCCCCAGCATTTT. It is translated as CSVLTGEGNQPQHF.

This chain joins TRBV30 and TRBJ1-1, with D possibly TRBD1 on 5 matching bases. Germline V lookup: CDR1 GTSNPN, CDR2 SVGIG (reference sequence). This CDR3 comprises 13 residues. Trimming removed 2 bases at V and 7 bases at J, with 14 bases between. Written as DNA, the CDR3 is TGTGCCTGGAGTCTGAAGGGGAAGGGTGAAGCTTTCTTT. Translating gives CAWSLKGKGEAFF.

Note on this clonotype: Given a much more abundant clone one base away, this may be a read error. The V and J genes are TRBV2 and TRBJ2-7; D is unclear. The germline CDR1 and CDR2 sequences are SNHLY and FYNNEI. Trimming shortened V by 5 bases and J by 0 bases, and 17 bases separated the two germline ends. CDR3 length: 16 amino acids. DNA for the CDR3: TGTGCCAGCAGTTCCTCCCCCCCGGGTCCCTCCTACGAGCAGTACTTC. Amino acid sequence: CASSSSPPGPSYEQYF. Using reference TRBV2 and TRBJ2-7 for the parts outside the CDR3, the full variable domain is EPEVTQTPSHQVTQMGQEVILRCVPISNHLYFYWYRQILGQKVEFLVSFYNNEISEKSEIFDDQFSVERPDGSNFTLKIRSTKLEDSAMYFCASSSSPPGPSYEQYFGPGTRLTVT.

The chain is built from TRBV9 and TRBJ1-2; no firm D call. The germline V gene has CDR1 SGDLS and CDR2 YYNGEE. Trimming left V 4 bases short and J 4 bases short, with 17 bases between. The CDR3 is 15 amino acids. The CDR3 region is CASSQNRIITYGYTF. The CDR3 nucleotides read TGTGCCAGCAGCCAAAATCGGATCATCACCTATGGCTACACCTTC.

The chain links TRBV7-2 to TRBJ2-5; D call uncertain. CDR1 is SGHTA and CDR2 is FQGNSA in the germline V gene. Trimming removed 3 bases at V and 4 bases at J, with 21 bases between. CDR3 length equals 17 residues. DNA for the CDR3: TGTGCCAGCAGCTTCCCCACTCGGTTCCCTTTTCGAGAGACCCAGTACTTC. Its protein is CASSFPTRFPFRETQYF.

Many counts were recorded for this clonotype. The chain employs TRBV7-8 and TRBJ1-6; D unclear. V was clipped by 6 bases and J by 17 bases, with 20 bases between them. The germline V gene has CDR1 SGHVS and CDR2 FQNEAQ. This CDR3 has 13 amino acids. The CDR3 region is CASSSPNQAIIHF. The CDR3 DNA sequence: TGTGCCAGCAGTTCTCCAAACCAGGCTATCATCCACTTT.

In the case of this clonotype: Because the CDR3 is missing its conserved closing phenylalanine or tryptophan, this is likely a read error. The limits of the CDR3 on the DNA are not certain, so only TCRdb's listed CDR3 is given. This chain joins TRBV9 and TRBJ1-3; the listed D gene, TRBD1, was not tested against the DNA. Per germline, CDR1 SGDLS and CDR2 YYNGEE. Counting both end residues, the CDR3 totals 11 amino acids. The CDR3 reads CASSPWSGESY.